This T cell receptor beta chain was found in a study of T cell responses to AZD1222 COVID-19 vaccine (dated by TCRdb to the early 2020s). For the wider study: TCR sequencing was performed for fewer than 250 trial participants, of whom about 200 were given two doses of AZD1222 and around 25 were given two doses of MenACWY control vaccine. Trial participants were enrolled into age subgroups of 18-55, 56-69 and 70-plus years, which contained about 150, 27 and 61 TCR-sequenced participants, respectively.

A note on this clone: Its antigen is not yet known. Per-base qualities were not stored, and no clone one base away is much larger.

At the junction V is shortened by 7 bases and J by 5 bases; bases outside the gene matches: 8. From the cysteine up to the phenylalanine, the CDR3 has a length of 14 residues. The CDR3 DNA has 42 bases and is translated from base 1. Looking up the germline V gene yields CDR1 ENHRY and CDR2 SYGVKD. Broader findings and caveats from the paper: In the small 56-69-year group, the increase in depth fell short of significance, most likely because of low power. Conclusions about previously exposed vaccinees were limited because only 6 or 7 AZD1222 recipients were SARS-CoV-2 seropositive at baseline. Because no samples from the day 14 peak response were available, repertoires could be characterized only after the peak T cell response. Spike-specific TCR breadth and depth rose significantly after two AZD1222 doses compared with day 0 and with MenACWY recipients. Vaccine-associated CD4 TCRs spanned the whole spike protein, with dominant responses in regions 160-218 and 743-854. Reportedly, almost half of the unique spike-specific TCRs recognized epitopes lying outside the regions that are mutated in the B.1.351 and B.1.1.7 variants. Participants were mostly white British, with more females than males. The authors suggested clonal diversity may have been underestimated.

The CDR3 regions of human TCRbeta chains were subjected to immunosequencing. The paper's data handling went like this. Repertoire TCRs were checked for matches against a reference library of SARS-CoV-2-specific TCRs that had been generated using the MIRA antigen-specificity platform. Breadth was defined as the fraction of unique TCRs that were SARS-CoV-2-associated. Depth was defined as the fraction of total T cells that were SARS-CoV-2-associated. Using the MIRA data, each spike-specific TCR was assigned both to the spike region to which the TCR was reactive and to a CD4 or CD8 class. Log10-transformed breadth and depth values were compared by one-way ANOVA with Sidak's multiple comparisons tests. TCRdb stores this immuneACCESS table with in-frame sequences only. Part of the clones is absent; in the studies checked, under half of the shortfall reflects unresolved V genes, and no reason is known for the rest. That table supplies the V and J calls and clone size; D and trimming were determined from the DNA. Within this sample are some 72,000 clones, with 90% to 95% of them counted one time only. Together, the top ten hold approximately 6.5% of the sample.

Sample time point, as interpreted from the label and publication: baseline before first vaccination. Interpreted using the paper, the treatment or condition label stands for: meningococcal conjugate vaccine given as trial control. Vaccinee samples came from UK trials COV001 and COV002, including a single-blind randomized controlled phase 2/3 trial of AZD1222 (ChAdOx1 nCoV-19) in healthy adults. For TCRbeta chain sequencing, PBMC samples were collected from trial participants at day 0 and at day 28 after the second dose. The sequence came from an adult in good health. Source: peripheral blood, taken on day 0 of MenACWY control vaccination. In this chain, TRBV10-3 is recombined with TRBJ2-5; the central 9 bases match TRBD1. The DNA sequence is TGTGCCATCAAGCCGGGACAGGGAGGTGAGACCCAGTACTTC. Translated, this is CAIKPGQGGETQYF.